The source of this T cell receptor beta chain is a study of Tregs in tolerant kidney transplant recipients. Study observations and caveats: Nucleotide sequences could not be compared across some patients' samples due to primer changes. In tolerant patients, donor-specific Tregs outgrew total Tregs, suggesting antigen-driven expansion. The most relevant donor-specific Treg TCRbeta repertoire apparently came from expansion with activated donor B cells.

TCRdb's table, derived via immunoSEQ multiplex PCR, lists solely in-frame clones and lacks some. The sample has 75,000 to 100,000 clones; roughly 93% are singletons. Comments on this clone: Its cognate antigen is unknown.

Recipients received nonmyeloablative bone marrow transplants from related graft donors, with transient mixed chimerism. CD4+CD25+CD127- Tregs, CD4+CD25- non-Tregs, CD4 and CD8 cells were sorted. The J segment lost 0 bases and the V segment lost 6 bases, leaving 4 bases of the junction unmatched. This CDR3 has 14 amino acids. Germline V gives CDR1 SGHTA, CDR2 FQGTGA. The chain is built from TRBV7-3 and TRBJ1-2; TRBD1 agrees at 7 bases. The receptor's source is a human patient who received a combined kidney and bone marrow transplant. A share of the T cells may be of graft donor origin. This specimen consisted of CD4+ T cells from blood (PBMCs), obtained 12 months after the transplant. The CDR3, as DNA: TGTGCCAGCAGTCGGGACAGTTCTAACTATGGCTACACCTTC. Translated: CASSRDSSNYGYTF.